This T cell receptor (beta chain) appears in the sequencing data of a study of OX40 agonist ivuxolimab in advanced cancers. On the study more broadly: Ivuxolimab was delivered to patients intravenously every 2 weeks at doses spanning 0.01 to 10 mg/kg.

Overall study findings and caveats: Specificity for antigen went undetermined in the expanded peripheral T cells. At 0.1 to 3.0 mg/kg, CD4+ and CD8+ blood T cells expanded clonally by week 6.

Clones were read by immunoSEQ multiplex PCR, and TCRdb kept only the in-frame ones, dropping some. The sample holds about 58,000 clones, about 86% seen once. About this clone: Its antigen is unidentified.

Looked up from germline, CDR1 is MNHNY and CDR2 is SVGAGI (reference sequence). This CDR3 contains 14 residues. Deletions cut 6 bases from V and 0 bases from J, with 12 bases between. With baseline, cycle 4 day 1, and cycle 7 day 1 as timepoints, blood was sampled. Sequenced material: CD4+ or CD8+ T cells sorted from blood, taken in a trial of the OX40 agonist ivuxolimab. This sequence originates from an adult with an advanced solid tumor such as melanoma, head and neck, liver or kidney cancer. The rearrangement uses TRBV6-6 and TRBJ2-7; maybe TRBD1 (6 bases). CDR3 in amino acids: CASRNDRSSYEQYF. The CDR3 DNA is TGTGCCAGCAGAAACGACAGGTCCTCCTACGAGCAGTACTTC.